The 28 T cell receptor beta chains reported below all come from one sample, sequenced in a study of T-cell reconstitution after alpha-beta-depleted transplantation in children. Preparation of the TCRbeta library used unique molecular identifiers. TCRdb called the PCR reads again in MiXCR, with one record for every CDR3 protein. Altogether roughly 150,000 distinct CDR3 sequences are present, 11% being singletons, with the ten largest covering under 15%. This sample comprised PBMCs, obtained before TCRalphabeta/CD19-depleted stem cell transplant. The receptors stem from a boy between 2 and 15 years old with acute myeloid leukemia, due to receive a stem cell transplant.

This clonotype was seen at least ten times. The rearrangement joins TRBV20-1 to TRBJ1-5; no firm D call. Germline V gene sequence: CDR1 DFQATT, CDR2 SNEGSKA (reference sequence). The CDR3 runs to 13 residues. Trimming took off 3 bases at V and 5 bases at J, with 11 bases between the two ends. DNA for the CDR3: TGCAGTGCTAGCACTTTGATGGATCAGCCCCAGCATTTT. It codes for CSASTLMDQPQHF.

This clonotype has ten or more counts. The rearrangement joins TRBV4-2 to TRBJ1-4, with D tentatively TRBD1 (6 bases). The CDR3 runs to 14 residues. Trimming left V 2 bases short and J 6 bases short, with 10 bases between. Looked up from germline, CDR1 is LGHNA and CDR2 is YNFKEQ. The CDR3 loop is CASSQTGTYEKLFF. For the CDR3, the DNA is TGTGCCAGCAGCCAAACTGGGACATATGAAAAACTGTTTTTT.

This clonotype has at least ten counts. Without the conserved terminal phenylalanine or tryptophan, this CDR3 likely stems from a read error. The chain employs TRBV6-1 and TRBJ1-6; no clear D. The ends were cut back, 1 base at V and 0 bases at J, with 4 bases in the middle. Germline V gives CDR1 MNHNS, CDR2 SASEGT. This CDR3 is built from 15 residues. The CDR3 DNA is TGTGCCAGCAGTGAAGACATCTCCTATAATTCACCCCTCCACCTT. This translates into CASSEDISYNSPLHL.

Ten or more counts support this clonotype. V usage is TRBV6-2 or TRBV6-3 and J usage is TRBJ2-1, with no clear D. Germline CDR1 reads MNHEY; CDR2 reads SVGEGT. Trimming removed 5 bases at V and 9 bases at J, with 14 bases between. The CDR3 is 13 amino acids. The CDR3 nucleotides read TGTGCCAGCAGTCTCGAGCGAGCCCTTGAGCAGTTCTTC. Residues: CASSLERALEQFF.

This clonotype appeared many times. The chain is built from TRBV6-5 and TRBJ2-3; D could derive from TRBD1 or TRBD2 (7 bases each). This CDR3 is 17 amino acids long. The V gene's germline CDR1 is MNHEY and CDR2 SVGAGI. V shed 0 bases and J shed 2 bases, with 15 bases lying between them. CDR3 sequence: CASSYSRAGQHTDTQYF. The DNA of the CDR3 is TGTGCCAGCAGTTACTCGAGAGCGGGACAGCACACAGATACGCAGTATTTT.

This clonotype was picked up many times. In nucleotides, the CDR3 is TGCAGCGTTGAGACAGATAGCAATCAGCCCCAGCATTTT. Translation: CSVETDSNQPQHF. This chain links TRBV29-1 with TRBJ1-5; possibly TRBD1 for D (5 bases). Looked up from germline, CDR1 is SQVTM and CDR2 is ANQGSEA. The CDR3 runs 13 residues. The V end lost 3 bases, the J end lost 0 bases, and 6 bases lay between the germline ends.

The sample holds many counts of this clonotype. The chain is built from TRBV7-9 and TRBJ2-5; maybe TRBD2 (5 bases). The CDR3 runs to 15 residues. CDR1 SEHNR and CDR2 FQNEAQ come from the germline V gene (reference sequence). The ends were cut back, 5 bases at V and 5 bases at J, with 18 bases in the middle. The CDR3 reads CASSPLGGLGETQYF. The CDR3 region has the DNA TGTGCCAGCAGCCCCCTCGGCGGGTTGGGGGAGACCCAGTACTTC.

The gene calls are TRBV3-1 and TRBJ2-1; 8 nucleotides match TRBD2. Germline loops: CDR1 LGHDT, CDR2 YNNKEL (reference sequence). After removal of 11 bases from V and 3 bases from J, the junction contained 15 bases not matched to a gene. The CDR3 covers 16 residues. CDR3 coding DNA: TGTGCCTGCTCCCAATGGGGAGCGGGAGACTACAATGAGCAGTTCTTC. Its translation: CACSQWGAGDYNEQFF.

The sample holds many counts of this clonotype. The rearrangement links TRBV7-9 to TRBJ2-7; a weak D match, TRBD1 (6 bases). The ends were cut back, 5 bases at V and 12 bases at J, with 23 bases in the middle. The CDR3 spans 14 residues. Germline lookup yields CDR1 SEHNR and CDR2 FQNEAQ (reference sequence). The CDR3 protein is CASSRAGTTPPAYF. The DNA for the CDR3 is TGTGCCAGCAGCCGTGCCGGGACAACCCCCCCCGCGTACTTC.

Note on this clonotype: This could be a read error, since a much larger clone is one nucleotide away. The V call is TRBV7-6, the J call TRBJ2-7; TRBD1 aligns across 8 bases. Germline V gene sequence: CDR1 SGHVS, CDR2 FNYEAQ. This CDR3 has 16 residues. The CDR3 protein is CACSPNDRGASYEQYF. The DNA of the CDR3 is TGTGCCTGCAGCCCAAACGACAGGGGCGCTTCCTACGAGCAGTACTTC.

In this sample, this clonotype turned up many times. The chain carries TRBV9 and TRBJ2-2; 8 bases map to TRBD2. V lost 0 bases to trimming and J lost 5 bases; unmatched junction nucleotides: 3. The CDR3 loop spans 15 amino acids. The germline CDR1 and CDR2 sequences are SGDLS and YYNGEE. CDR3 residues: CASSVAQRGTGELFF. The CDR3 DNA sequence: TGTGCCAGCAGCGTAGCCCAGCGGGGGACCGGGGAGCTGTTTTTT.

This clonotype was counted many times. The genes are TRBV20-1 and TRBJ2-7, with 9 bases fitting TRBD2. Trimming at V came to 1 base and at J to 9 bases, leaving 7 bases not matched to a gene. The CDR3 runs 13 residues. CDR1 DFQATT and CDR2 SNEGSKA come from the germline V gene (reference sequence). CDR3 DNA sequence: TGCAGTGCTAGAGGGCCTAGCGGGAATTCGCAGTACGTC. It specifies CSARGPSGNSQYV.

This clonotype was seen at least ten times. The chain combines TRBV6-5 with TRBJ1-1; the match to TRBD1 covers 7 bases. J was trimmed by 4 bases and V by 0 bases; bases with no gene match: 5. Germline V CDR1 and CDR2: MNHEY, SVGAGI. The CDR3 sequence is 15 residues long. In DNA form, the CDR3 reads TGTGCCAGCAGTTACTCTTGGCAGGGGGTCACTGAAGCTTTCTTT. Protein sequence: CASSYSWQGVTEAFF.

This clonotype was found many times. The chain uses TRBV28 and TRBJ1-2, with no clear D. CDR1 is MDHEN, CDR2 SYDVKM, per germline. V lost 5 bases and J lost 8, with 9 bases in between. The length of the CDR3 is 11 residues. Written as DNA, the CDR3 is TGTGCCAGCAGTGCGGGCTTGGGCTACACCTTC. The encoded protein is CASSAGLGYTF.

The table lists this clonotype with many counts. V and J are TRBV6-5 and TRBJ1-4, with D perhaps TRBD1 (5 bases). V was clipped by 2 bases and J by 4 bases, with 8 bases between them. Looked up from germline, CDR1 is MNHEY and CDR2 is SVGAGI. The CDR3 length is 14 residues. The CDR3 coding sequence is TGTGCCAGCAGTTACGGGGGGTTTAATGAAAAACTGTTTTTT. This sequence encodes CASSYGGFNEKLFF.

A word on this clonotype: Possible read error: a much larger clone is one base away. The rearrangement joins TRBV4-2 to TRBJ1-1; tentative D call: TRBD1 (6 bases). Germline V CDR1 and CDR2: LGHNA, YNFKEQ. The CDR3 contains 17 residues. CDR3 coding DNA: TGTGCCAGCGGCCAAGGGGGGCAGGGGTCAGTGAACACTGAAGCTTTCTTT. Translation: CASGQGGQGSVNTEAFF.

This clonotype occurred many times. The chain is built from TRBV7-9 and TRBJ2-2, with D unclear. This CDR3 is 11 amino acids long. The germline V gene has CDR1 SEHNR and CDR2 FQNEAQ (reference sequence). Trimming stripped 5 bases from V and 11 bases from J, with 9 bases between. The CDR3 spells CASSPSFELFF. The CDR3 nucleotides are TGTGCCAGCAGCCCGAGTTTTGAGCTGTTTTTT.

This clonotype was detected many times. The chain is built from TRBV20-1 and TRBJ2-3; D not certain. This CDR3 spans 15 amino acids. Germline assignment: CDR1 DFQATT and CDR2 SNEGSKA (reference sequence). Trimming took off 3 bases at V and 2 bases at J, with 15 bases between the two ends. The CDR3 DNA follows: TGCAGTGCTAGGGCTCGTTGGGTGAACACAGATACGCAGTATTTT. Translation: CSARARWVNTDTQYF.

At least ten counts were recorded for this clonotype. The rearrangement joins TRBV28 to TRBJ2-7, with 9 bases identical to TRBD2. There are 16 residues in the CDR3. Germline V gives CDR1 MDHEN, CDR2 SYDVKM. Germline trimming cut 9 bases from V and 2 bases from J; bases unmatched to any gene: 14. The CDR3 bases are TGTGCCAGTAAATCTAGCGGGGCACCTAAAGCCTACGAGCAGTACGTC. Residues: CASKSSGAPKAYEQYV.

This clonotype occurred many times. This sequence joins TRBV5-1 and TRBJ1-6; 8 bases align to TRBD1. Germline CDR1 reads SGHRS; CDR2 reads YFSETQ. V shed 0 bases and J 10 bases; nucleotides not matched to a gene: 9. This CDR3 is 16 amino acids long. CDR3 in amino acids: CASSLEGQGANSPLHF. CDR3 coding DNA: TGCGCCAGCAGCTTGGAGGGTCAGGGGGCCAACTCACCCCTCCACTTT.

To note about this clonotype: A much larger clonotype is one base distant, so this may be a read error. Here the CDR3 reads CASRDENRTSWTYNERFF. The CDR3 DNA reads as TGTGCCAGCAGGGATGAAAATCGGACTAGCTGGACATACAATGAGCGGTTCTTC. The V and J genes are TRBV5-5 and TRBJ2-1; TRBD2 matches 8 bases. Germline loops: CDR1 SGHKS, CDR2 YYEKEE (reference sequence). This CDR3 spans 18 amino acids.

This clonotype was counted at least ten times. The rearrangement uses TRBV4-1 and TRBJ1-1; D gene unclear. The length of the CDR3 is 13 residues. The V and J ends lost 6 bases and 8 bases respectively, with 16 bases between them. The germline V gene encodes CDR1 MGHRA and CDR2 YSYEKL. CDR3 nucleotides: TGCGCCAGCAGACACCGGGGTCGAACCGAAGCTTTCTTT. Protein sequence: CASRHRGRTEAFF.

Notes on this clonotype: This sequence may be a read error, since a much larger clone differs from it by one base. The chain uses TRBV20-1 and TRBJ2-3, with TRBD2 matching over 7 bases. The germline CDR1 and CDR2 sequences are DFQATT and SNEGSKA (reference sequence). This CDR3 region has 14 residues. J lost 2 bases, V lost 4 bases, and 6 bases had no gene match. The DNA for the CDR3 is TGCAGTGCTACCCCCGGGACTATCACAGATACGCAGTATTTT. The encoded protein is CSATPGTITDTQYF.

This clonotype was picked up many times. V is TRBV18 and J is TRBJ1-5; a weak D match, TRBD1 (5 bases). CDR3 length: 15 amino acids. Trimming stripped 2 bases from V and 7 bases from J, with 15 bases between. Per germline, CDR1 KGHSH and CDR2 LQKENI. The CDR3 coding sequence is TGTGCCAGCTCACCAGGAGGGCCACAGGACCAGCCCCAGCATTTT. Its protein product is CASSPGGPQDQPQHF.

As to this clonotype: This may be a read error: a much more frequent sequence differs by one nucleotide. The V call is TRBV20-1, the J call TRBJ1-2; D is undetermined. Germline assignment: CDR1 DFQATT and CDR2 SNEGSKA (reference sequence). Trimming pared 0 bases from V and 8 bases from J, leaving 10 bases between. The CDR3 totals 12 residues. CDR3 amino acids: CSARDCGSGYTF. The CDR3 region has the DNA TGCAGTGCTAGAGATTGTGGATCGGGCTACACCTTC.

This sequence joins TRBV7-9 and TRBJ2-1, with D possibly being TRBD2 (7 bases). Germline V gives CDR1 SEHNR, CDR2 FQNEAQ (reference sequence). The length of the CDR3 is 17 residues. V lost 2 bases and J lost 0, with 14 bases in between. The chain's CDR3 is CASSLPRGGYSYNEQFF. CDR3 nucleotide sequence: TGTGCCAGCAGCTTACCGAGGGGGGGCTACTCCTACAATGAGCAGTTCTTC.

This clonotype has a count of ten or more. The chain is built from TRBV20-1 and TRBJ1-5, with D unclear. The germline V gene has CDR1 DFQATT and CDR2 SNEGSKA (reference sequence). V was clipped by 6 bases and J by 8 bases, with 11 bases between them. This CDR3 has 11 residues. The CDR3 bases are TGCAGTGCATCCCCCTTGGAGCCCCAGCATTTT. Translation gives CSASPLEPQHF.

The V call is TRBV10-3, the J call TRBJ1-3; no clear D. Per the germline V gene, CDR1 is ENHRY and CDR2 is SYGVKD. There are 16 residues in the CDR3. V gave up 0 bases and J gave up 1 base, with 10 bases separating them. The CDR3 region is CAISESGRASGNTIYF. CDR3 in DNA: TGTGCCATCAGTGAGTCGGGGAGGGCATCTGGAAACACCATATATTTT.